This TCR beta chain was recovered during a study of blood T cells in healthy people across ages. The CDR3 contains 12 residues. V dropped 1 base and J dropped 12 bases, with 10 bases sitting between them. Germline values: CDR1 SGHTA, CDR2 FQGNSA. It was with a sample-barcoded 5' primer and a J-beta primer mix that a second PCR of roughly 6 to 11 cycles was run. TCRdb called the 5' RACE reads again in MiXCR, with one record for every CDR3 protein. The sample lists 1.8 million or so distinct CDR3 sequences, approximately 39% occurring once. The specimen sequenced was blood. The chain is built from TRBV7-2 and TRBJ2-1; D gene unclear. The source is a human donor in good health. CDR3 DNA sequence: TGTGCCAGCAGCTTAGATGGTAGCAGGCAGTTCTTC. This sequence encodes CASSLDGSRQFF.